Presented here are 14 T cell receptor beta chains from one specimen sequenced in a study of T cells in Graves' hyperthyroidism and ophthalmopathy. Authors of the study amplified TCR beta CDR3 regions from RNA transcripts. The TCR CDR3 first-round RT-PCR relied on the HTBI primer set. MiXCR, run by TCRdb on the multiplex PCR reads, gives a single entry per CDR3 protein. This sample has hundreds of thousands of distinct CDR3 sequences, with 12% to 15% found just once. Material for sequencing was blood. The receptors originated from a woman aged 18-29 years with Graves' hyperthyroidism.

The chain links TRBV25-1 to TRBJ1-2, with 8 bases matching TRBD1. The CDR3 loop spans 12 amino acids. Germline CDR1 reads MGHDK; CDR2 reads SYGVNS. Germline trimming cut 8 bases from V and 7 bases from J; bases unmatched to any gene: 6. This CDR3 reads CASGQGAAGYTF. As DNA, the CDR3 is TGTGCCAGCGGGCAGGGGGCAGCTGGCTACACCTTC.

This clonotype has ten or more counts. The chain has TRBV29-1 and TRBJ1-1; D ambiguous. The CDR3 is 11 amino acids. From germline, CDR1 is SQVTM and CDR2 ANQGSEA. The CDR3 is CSARDNTEAFF. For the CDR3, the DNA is TGCAGTGCTAGGGATAACACTGAAGCTTTCTTT.

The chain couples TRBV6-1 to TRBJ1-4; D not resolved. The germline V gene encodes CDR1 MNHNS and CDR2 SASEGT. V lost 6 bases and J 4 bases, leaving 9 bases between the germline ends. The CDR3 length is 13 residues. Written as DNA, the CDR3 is TGTGCCAGCAGCAAGGGCTTTAATGAAAAACTGTTTTTT. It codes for CASSKGFNEKLFF.

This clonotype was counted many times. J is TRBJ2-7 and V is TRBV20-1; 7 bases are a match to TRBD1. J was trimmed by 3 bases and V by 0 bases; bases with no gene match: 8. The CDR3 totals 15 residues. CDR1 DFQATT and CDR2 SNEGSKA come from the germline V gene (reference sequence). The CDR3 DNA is TGCAGTGCTAGAGATAATGCAGGGGGTCGCTACGAGCAGTACTTC. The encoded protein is CSARDNAGGRYEQYF.

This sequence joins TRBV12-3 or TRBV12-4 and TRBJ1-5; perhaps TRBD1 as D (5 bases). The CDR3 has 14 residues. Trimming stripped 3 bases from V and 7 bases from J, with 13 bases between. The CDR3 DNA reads TGTGCCAGCAGTTTGTGGGGGAAGGAGCAGCCCCAGCATTTT. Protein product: CASSLWGKEQPQHF.

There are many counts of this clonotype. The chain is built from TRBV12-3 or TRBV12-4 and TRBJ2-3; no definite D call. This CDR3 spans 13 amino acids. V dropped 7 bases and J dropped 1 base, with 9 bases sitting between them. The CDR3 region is CASTGQGTDTQYF. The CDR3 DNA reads TGTGCCAGCACCGGGCAGGGCACAGATACGCAGTATTTT.

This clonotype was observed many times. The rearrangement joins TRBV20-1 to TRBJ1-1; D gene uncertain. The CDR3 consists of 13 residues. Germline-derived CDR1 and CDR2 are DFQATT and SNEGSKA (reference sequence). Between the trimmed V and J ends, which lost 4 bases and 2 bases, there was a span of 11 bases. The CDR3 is CSAISGGNTEAFF. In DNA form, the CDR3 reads TGCAGTGCTATAAGTGGCGGAAACACTGAAGCTTTCTTT.

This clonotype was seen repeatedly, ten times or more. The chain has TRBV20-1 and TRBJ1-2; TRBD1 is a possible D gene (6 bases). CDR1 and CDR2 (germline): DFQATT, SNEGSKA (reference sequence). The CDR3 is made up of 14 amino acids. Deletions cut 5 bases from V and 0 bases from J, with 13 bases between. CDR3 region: CSALRTETNYGYTF. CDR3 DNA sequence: TGCAGTGCTTTACGGACAGAAACTAACTATGGCTACACCTTC.

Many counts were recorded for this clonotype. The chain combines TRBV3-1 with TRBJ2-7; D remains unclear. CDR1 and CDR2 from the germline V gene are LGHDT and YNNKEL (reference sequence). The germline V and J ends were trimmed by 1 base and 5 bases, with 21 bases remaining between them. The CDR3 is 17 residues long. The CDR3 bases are TGTGCCAGCAGCCAAGTCCCTCTCGTTATGGGGTACGACGAGCAGTACTTC. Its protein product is CASSQVPLVMGYDEQYF.

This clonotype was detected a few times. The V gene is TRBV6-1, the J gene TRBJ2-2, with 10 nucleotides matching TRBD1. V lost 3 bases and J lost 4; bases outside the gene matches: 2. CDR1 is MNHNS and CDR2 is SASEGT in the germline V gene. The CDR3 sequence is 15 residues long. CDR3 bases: TGTGCCAGCAGTGATAGGACAGGGGGCACCGGGGAGCTGTTTTTT. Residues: CASSDRTGGTGELFF.

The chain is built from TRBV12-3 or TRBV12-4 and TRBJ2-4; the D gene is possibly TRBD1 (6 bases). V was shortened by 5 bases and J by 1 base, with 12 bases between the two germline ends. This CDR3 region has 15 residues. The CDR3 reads CASSHLQGAKNIQYF. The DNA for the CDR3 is TGTGCCAGCAGTCATCTCCAGGGGGCCAAAAACATTCAGTACTTC.

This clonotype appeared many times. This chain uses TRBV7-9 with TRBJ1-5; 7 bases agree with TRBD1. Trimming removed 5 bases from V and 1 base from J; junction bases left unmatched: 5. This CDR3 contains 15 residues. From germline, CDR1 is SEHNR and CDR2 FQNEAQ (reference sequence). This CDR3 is CASSTKGASNQPQHF. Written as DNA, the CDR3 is TGTGCCAGCAGCACTAAGGGGGCGAGCAATCAGCCCCAGCATTTT.

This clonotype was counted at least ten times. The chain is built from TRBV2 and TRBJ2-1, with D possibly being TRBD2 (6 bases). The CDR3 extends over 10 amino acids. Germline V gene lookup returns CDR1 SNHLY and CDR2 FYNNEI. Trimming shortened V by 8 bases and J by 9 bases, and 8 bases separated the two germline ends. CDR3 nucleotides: TGTGCCAGCGGGAGGACTGAGCAGTTCTTC. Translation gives CASGRTEQFF. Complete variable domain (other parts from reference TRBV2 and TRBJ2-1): EPEVTQTPSHQVTQMGQEVILRCVPISNHLYFYWYRQILGQKVEFLVSFYNNEISEKSEIFDDQFSVERPDGSNFTLKIRSTKLEDSAMYFCASGRTEQFFGPGTRLTVL.

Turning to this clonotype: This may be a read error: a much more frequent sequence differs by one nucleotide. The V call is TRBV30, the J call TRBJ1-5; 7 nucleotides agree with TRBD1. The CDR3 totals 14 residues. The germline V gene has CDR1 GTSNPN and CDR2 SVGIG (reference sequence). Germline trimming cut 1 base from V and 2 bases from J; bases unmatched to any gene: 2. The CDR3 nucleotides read TGTGCCTGGAGTGCCGACAGGGGCAATCAGCCCCAGCATTTT. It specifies CAWSADRGNQPQHF. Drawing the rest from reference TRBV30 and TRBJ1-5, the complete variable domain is SQTIHQWPATLVQPVGSPLSLECTVEGTSNPNLYWYRQAAGRGLQLLFYSVGIGQISSEVPQNLSASRPQDRQFILSSKKLLLSDSGFYLCAWSADRGNQPQHFGDGTRLSIL.